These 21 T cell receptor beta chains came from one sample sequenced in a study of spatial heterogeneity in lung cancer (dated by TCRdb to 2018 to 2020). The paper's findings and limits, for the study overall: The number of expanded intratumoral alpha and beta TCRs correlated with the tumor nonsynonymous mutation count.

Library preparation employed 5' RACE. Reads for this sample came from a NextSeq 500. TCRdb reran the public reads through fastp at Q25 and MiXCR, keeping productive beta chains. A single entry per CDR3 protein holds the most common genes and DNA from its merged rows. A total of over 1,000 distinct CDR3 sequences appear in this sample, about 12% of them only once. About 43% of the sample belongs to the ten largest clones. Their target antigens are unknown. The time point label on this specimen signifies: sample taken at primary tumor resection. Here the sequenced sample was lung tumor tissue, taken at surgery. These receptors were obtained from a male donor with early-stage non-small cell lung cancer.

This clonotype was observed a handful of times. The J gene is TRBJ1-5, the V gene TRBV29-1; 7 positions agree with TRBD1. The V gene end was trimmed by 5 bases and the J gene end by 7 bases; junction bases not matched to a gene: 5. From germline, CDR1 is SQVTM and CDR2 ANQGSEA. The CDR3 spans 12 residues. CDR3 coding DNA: TGCAGCGTTTCACAGGGGCGACAGCCCCAGCATTTT. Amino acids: CSVSQGRQPQHF. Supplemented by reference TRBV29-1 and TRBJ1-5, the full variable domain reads SAVISQKPSRDICQRGTSLTIQCQVDSQVTMMFWYRQQPGQSLTLIATANQGSEATYESGFVIDKFPISRPNLTFSTLTVSNMSPEDSSIYLCSVSQGRQPQHFGDGTRLSIL.

The CDR3 DNA follows: TGTGCCACCAGTGATTTCGTCGGCCGGCGGACAGATAGCACAGATACGCAGTATTTT. This gives the protein CATSDFVGRRTDSTDTQYF. The chain combines TRBV24-1 with TRBJ2-3, with D possibly TRBD1 on 6 matching bases. With 1 base removed from V and 0 bases from J, the gap between germline ends came to 19 bases. The CDR3 is 19 residues long. Germline lookup yields CDR1 KGHDR and CDR2 SFDVKD.

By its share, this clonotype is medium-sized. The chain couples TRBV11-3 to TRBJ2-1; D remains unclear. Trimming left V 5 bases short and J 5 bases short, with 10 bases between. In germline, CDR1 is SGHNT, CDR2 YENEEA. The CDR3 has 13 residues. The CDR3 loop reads CASSPSGDNEQFF. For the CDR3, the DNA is TGTGCCAGCAGCCCAAGTGGGGACAATGAGCAGTTCTTC.

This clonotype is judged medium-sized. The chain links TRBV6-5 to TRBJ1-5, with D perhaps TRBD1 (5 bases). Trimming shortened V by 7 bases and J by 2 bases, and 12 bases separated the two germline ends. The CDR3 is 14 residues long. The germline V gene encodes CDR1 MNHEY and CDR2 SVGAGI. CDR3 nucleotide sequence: TGTGCCAGCAAACGGCGGGACGGCAATCAGCCCCAGCATTTT. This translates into CASKRRDGNQPQHF.

Here the CDR3 reads CASSSSQGAREKLFF. In DNA form, the CDR3 reads TGTGCCAGCAGCTCCTCACAGGGGGCGAGGGAAAAACTGTTTTTT. The chain uses TRBV7-2 and TRBJ1-4; 9 nucleotides match TRBD1. From germline, CDR1 is SGHTA and CDR2 FQGNSA. V lost 4 bases, J lost 8 bases, and 8 bases stayed unmatched. The CDR3 loop spans 15 amino acids.

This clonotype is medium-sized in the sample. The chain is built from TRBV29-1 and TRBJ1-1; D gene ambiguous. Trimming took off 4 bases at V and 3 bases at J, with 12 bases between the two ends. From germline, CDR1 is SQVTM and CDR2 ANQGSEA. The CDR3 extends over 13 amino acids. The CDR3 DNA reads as TGCAGCGTTGCTTTGGGCTTATACACTGAAGCTTTCTTT. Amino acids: CSVALGLYTEAFF.

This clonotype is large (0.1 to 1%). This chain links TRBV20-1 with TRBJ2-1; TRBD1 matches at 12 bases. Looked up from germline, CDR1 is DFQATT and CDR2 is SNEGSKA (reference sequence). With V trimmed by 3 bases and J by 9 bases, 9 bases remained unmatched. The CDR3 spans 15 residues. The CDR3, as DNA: TGCAGTGCTAGTGGGGAGGGACAGGGGGCAATTGAGCAGTTCTTC. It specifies CSASGEGQGAIEQFF.

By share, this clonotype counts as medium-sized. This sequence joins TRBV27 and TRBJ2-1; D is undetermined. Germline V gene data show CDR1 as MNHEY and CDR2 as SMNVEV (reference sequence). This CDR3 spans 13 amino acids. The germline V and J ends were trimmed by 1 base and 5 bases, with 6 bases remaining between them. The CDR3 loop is CASSLLGNNEQFF. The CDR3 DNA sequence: TGTGCCAGCAGTTTATTGGGAAACAATGAGCAGTTCTTC.

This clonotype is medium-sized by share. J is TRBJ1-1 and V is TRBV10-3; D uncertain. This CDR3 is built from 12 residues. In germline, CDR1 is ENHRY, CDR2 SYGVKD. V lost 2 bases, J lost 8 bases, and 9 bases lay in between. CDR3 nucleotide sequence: TGTGCCATCAGTGAGGGTCCGGAGGAAGCTTTCTTT. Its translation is CAISEGPEEAFF.

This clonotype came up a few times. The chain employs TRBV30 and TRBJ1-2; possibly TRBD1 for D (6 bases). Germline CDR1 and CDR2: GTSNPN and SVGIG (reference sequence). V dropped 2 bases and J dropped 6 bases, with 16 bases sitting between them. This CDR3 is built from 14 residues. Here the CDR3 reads CAWSPWGREDGYTF. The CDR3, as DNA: TGTGCCTGGAGTCCTTGGGGGCGCGAGGATGGCTACACCTTC.

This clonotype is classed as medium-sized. CDR3 bases: TGTGCCATCAGTGACCCACCTCGCGGCTCCAAGGAGACCCAGTACTTC. Protein product: CAISDPPRGSKETQYF. V gene TRBV10-3 combines with J gene TRBJ2-5; no clear D. Germline CDR1 is ENHRY and CDR2 is SYGVKD. V gave up 3 bases and J gave up 5 bases, with 19 bases separating them. The CDR3 has 16 amino acids.

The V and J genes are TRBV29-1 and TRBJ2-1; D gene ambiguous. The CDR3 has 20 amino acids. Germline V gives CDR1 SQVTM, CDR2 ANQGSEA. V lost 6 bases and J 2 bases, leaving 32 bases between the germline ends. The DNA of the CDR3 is TGCAGCGTCAGAGTACGGGCCACCTCTGAGAGATCTAGGACCTACAATGAGCAGTTCTTC. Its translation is CSVRVRATSERSRTYNEQFF.

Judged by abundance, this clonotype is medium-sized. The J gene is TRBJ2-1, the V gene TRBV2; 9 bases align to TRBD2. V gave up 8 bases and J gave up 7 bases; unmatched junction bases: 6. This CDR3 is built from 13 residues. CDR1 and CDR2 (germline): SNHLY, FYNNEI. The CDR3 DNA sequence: TGTGCCAGCGGGGGACTAGCAGGTAATGAGCAGTTCTTC. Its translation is CASGGLAGNEQFF.

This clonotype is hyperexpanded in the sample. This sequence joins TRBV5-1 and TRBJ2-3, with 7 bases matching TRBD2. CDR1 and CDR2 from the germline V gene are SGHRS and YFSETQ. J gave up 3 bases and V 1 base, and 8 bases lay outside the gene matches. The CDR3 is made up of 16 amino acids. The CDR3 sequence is CASSLRAGDRTDTQYF. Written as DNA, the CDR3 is TGCGCCAGCAGCTTGCGTGCGGGAGATCGGACAGATACGCAGTATTTT.

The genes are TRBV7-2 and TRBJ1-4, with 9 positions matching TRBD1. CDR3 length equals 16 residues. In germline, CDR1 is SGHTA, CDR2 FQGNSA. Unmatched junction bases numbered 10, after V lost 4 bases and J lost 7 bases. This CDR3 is CASSYRGTGRSEKLFF. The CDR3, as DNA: TGTGCCAGCAGCTATCGAGGGACAGGGCGTAGTGAAAAACTGTTTTTT.

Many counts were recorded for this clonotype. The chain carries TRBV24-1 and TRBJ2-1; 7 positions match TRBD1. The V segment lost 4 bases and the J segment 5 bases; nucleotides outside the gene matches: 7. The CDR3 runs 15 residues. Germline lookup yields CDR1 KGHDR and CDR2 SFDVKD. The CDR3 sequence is CATSEAGTAHNEQFF. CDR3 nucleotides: TGTGCCACCAGTGAGGCCGGGACAGCCCACAATGAGCAGTTCTTC.

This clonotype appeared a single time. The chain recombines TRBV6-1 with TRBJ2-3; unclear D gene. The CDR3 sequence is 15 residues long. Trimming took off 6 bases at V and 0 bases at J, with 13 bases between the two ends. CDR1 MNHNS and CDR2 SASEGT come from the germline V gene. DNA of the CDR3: TGTGCCAGCAGCGACCCCCCTGGAAGCACAGATACGCAGTATTTT. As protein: CASSDPPGSTDTQYF.

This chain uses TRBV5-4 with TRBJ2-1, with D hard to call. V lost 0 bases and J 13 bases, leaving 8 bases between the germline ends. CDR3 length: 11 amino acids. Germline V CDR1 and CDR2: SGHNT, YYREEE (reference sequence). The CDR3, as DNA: TGTGCCAGCAGCTTGGGCACTTTCCAGTTCTTC. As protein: CASSLGTFQFF.

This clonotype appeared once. CDR3 sequence: CASSLARDFTDTQYF. Here the CDR3 DNA reads TGCGCCAGCAGCTTGGCTCGAGATTTCACAGATACGCAGTATTTT. The V and J genes are TRBV5-1 and TRBJ2-3; D gene uncertain. Germline loops: CDR1 SGHRS, CDR2 YFSETQ. V was clipped by 0 bases and J by 2 bases, with 10 bases between them. The CDR3 contains 15 residues.

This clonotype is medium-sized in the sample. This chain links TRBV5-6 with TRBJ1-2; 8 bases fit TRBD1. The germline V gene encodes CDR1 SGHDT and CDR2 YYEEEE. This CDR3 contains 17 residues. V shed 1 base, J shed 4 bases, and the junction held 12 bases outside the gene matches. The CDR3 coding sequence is TGTGCCAGCAGCTTGAAAGCCAGGGGGCTAGTGTCCTATGGCTACACCTTC. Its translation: CASSLKARGLVSYGYTF.

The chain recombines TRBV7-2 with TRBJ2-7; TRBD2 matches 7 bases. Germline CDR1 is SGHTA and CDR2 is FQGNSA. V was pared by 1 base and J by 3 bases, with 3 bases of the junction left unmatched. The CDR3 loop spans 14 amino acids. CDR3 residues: CASSLERGNYEQYF. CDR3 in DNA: TGTGCCAGCAGCTTAGAGCGGGGAAACTACGAGCAGTACTTC.